This T cell receptor beta chain derives from a study of shared clonotypes between healthy human individuals. The length of the CDR3 is 14 residues. Germline assignment: CDR1 SGDLS and CDR2 YYNGEE. V shed 4 bases and J 2 bases; nucleotides not matched to a gene: 5. With respect to this clone: Its specificity is unknown.

General study results and limits: Shared across a handful of donors were approximately 5% of the naive CD4 clonotypes. An effect of sequencing depth on clonotype sharing among donors was expected. Richness estimates generally favored naive over memory subsets.

The naive CD8 subset, CD45RO-negative cells positively selected for CCR7, excluded terminally differentiated effector memory CD45RA+ cells. In the authors' workflow: Quality scores were absent from the junction-only immunoSEQ sequences, so filtering differed. Data came from immunoSEQ multiplex PCR; TCRdb stores just in-frame clones and leaves some out. V and J calls and clone size follow that table, whereas D and trimming were derived from the DNA. Among roughly 600,000 clones listed, 95% to 98% were seen once. The J gene is TRBJ2-5, the V gene TRBV9, with 7 bases lining up with TRBD1. Material for sequencing was naive CD8+ T cells sorted from blood. This receptor was taken from a man younger than 40 in good health. This CDR3 is CASSNGRGQETQYF. The CDR3 DNA reads TGTGCCAGCAGCAACGGCAGGGGGCAAGAGACCCAGTACTTC.